This T cell receptor (beta chain) was identified in a study of response to subunit inactivated influenza vaccine. Study-level results: Few additional T cells are recruited per seasonal influenza vaccination, authors suggested.

V was cut by 1 base and J by 8 bases, with 14 bases left in between. This CDR3 has 14 amino acids. The germline CDR1 and CDR2 sequences are LGHNA and YSLEER. TCRdb used MiXCR to reprocess the RT-PCR reads, holding one entry per CDR3 protein. Of about 500,000 distinct CDR3 sequences listed, 15% to 20% are singletons. This clonotype was observed a handful of times. The antigen is unknown. This sequence joins TRBV4-3 and TRBJ1-2; unclear D gene. The TCR sequence derives from a man between 50 and 69 years old who received an inactivated influenza vaccine. The input for sequencing was CD4+ T cells sorted from PBMCs, taken around 2 years after vaccination. The CDR3 DNA is TGCGCCAGCAGCCAAGTCCTTACCGAGGTGGGCTACACCTTC. This codes for CASSQVLTEVGYTF.